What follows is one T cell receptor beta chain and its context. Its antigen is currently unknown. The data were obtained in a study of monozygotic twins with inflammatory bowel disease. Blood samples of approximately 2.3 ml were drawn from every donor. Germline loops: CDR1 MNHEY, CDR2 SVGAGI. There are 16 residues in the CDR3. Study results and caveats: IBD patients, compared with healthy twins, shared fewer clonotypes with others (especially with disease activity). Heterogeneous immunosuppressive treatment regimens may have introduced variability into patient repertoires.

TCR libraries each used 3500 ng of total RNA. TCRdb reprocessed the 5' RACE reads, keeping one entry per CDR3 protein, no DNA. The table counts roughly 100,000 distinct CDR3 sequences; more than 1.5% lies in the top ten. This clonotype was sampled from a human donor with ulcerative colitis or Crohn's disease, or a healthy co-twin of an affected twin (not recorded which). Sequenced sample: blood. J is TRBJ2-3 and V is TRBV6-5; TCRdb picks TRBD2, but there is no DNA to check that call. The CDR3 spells CASSYSGTRATDTQYF.